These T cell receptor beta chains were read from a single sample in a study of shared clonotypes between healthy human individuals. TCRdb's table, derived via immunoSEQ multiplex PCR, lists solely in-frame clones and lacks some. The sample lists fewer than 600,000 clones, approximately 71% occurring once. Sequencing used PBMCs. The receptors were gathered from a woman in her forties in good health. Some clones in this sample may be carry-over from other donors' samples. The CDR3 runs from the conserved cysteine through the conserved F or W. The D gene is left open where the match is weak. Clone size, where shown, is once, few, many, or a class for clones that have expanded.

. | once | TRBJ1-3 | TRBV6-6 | TGTGCCAGCAGTCCAGTTTCGGGAAACACCATATATTTT | CASSPVSGNTIYF
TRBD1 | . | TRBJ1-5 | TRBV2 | TGTGCCAGCAGTGGGGGACAGGGGTTTAGTGAGCCCCAGCATTTT | CASSGGQGFSEPQHF
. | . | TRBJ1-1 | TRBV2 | TGTGCCAGCAGTAACGCAGGAAACACTGAAGCTTTCTTT | CASSNAGNTEAFF
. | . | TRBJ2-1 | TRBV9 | TGTGCCAGCAGCGTAGGAAATAGCCCCCCCTTGCTGTTCTTC | CASSVGNSPPLLFF
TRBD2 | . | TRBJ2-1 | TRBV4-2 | TGTGCCAGCAGCCAGGCGACTAGCGGGAGTTACAATGAGCAGTTCTTC | CASSQATSGSYNEQFF
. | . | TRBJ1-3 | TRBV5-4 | TGTGCCAGCAGTTCCCGGGCGGACTCTGGAAACACCATATATTTT | CASSSRADSGNTIYF
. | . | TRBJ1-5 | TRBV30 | TGTGCCTGGAGTGTTGGCAGCAATCAGCCCCAGCATTTT | CAWSVGSNQPQHF
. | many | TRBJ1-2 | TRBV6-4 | TGTGCCAGCAGTGACTCAGCAGGGGTTTATGGCTACACCTTC | CASSDSAGVYGYTF
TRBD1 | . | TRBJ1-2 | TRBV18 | TGTGCCAGCTCACCCGCTAGATACAGGGGTTCCGGCTACACCTTC | CASSPARYRGSGYTF
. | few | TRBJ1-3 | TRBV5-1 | TGCGCCAGCAGCACGGACAGTGGAAACACCACATATTTT | CASSTDSGNTTYF
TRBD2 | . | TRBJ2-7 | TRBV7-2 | TGTGCCAGCAGCTCTCATAGACTAGCGGGAGGTTACTACGAGCAGTACTTC | CASSSHRLAGGYYEQYF
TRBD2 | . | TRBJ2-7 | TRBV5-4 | TGTGCCAGCAGCGCAGCGGGAGGTACCTACGAGCAGTACTTC | CASSAAGGTYEQYF
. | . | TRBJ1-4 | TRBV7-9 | TGTGCCAGCAGCTTAGGGAATTCCAAACTGTTTTTT | CASSLGNSKLFF
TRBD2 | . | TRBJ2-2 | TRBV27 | TGTGCCAGCAGAACTAGCGGTAACACCGGGGAGCTGTTTTTT | CASRTSGNTGELFF
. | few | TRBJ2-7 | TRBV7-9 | TGTGCCAGCAGCTTACCCCTGGGCGAGCAGTACTTC | CASSLPLGEQYF
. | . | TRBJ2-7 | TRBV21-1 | TGTGCCAGCAGCAAACTTTCCTACGAGCAGTACTTC | CASSKLSYEQYF
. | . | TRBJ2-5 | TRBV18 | TGTGCCAGCTCACCTACTCAGGGGCCGCAAGAGACCCAGTACTTC | CASSPTQGPQETQYF